Included here is one T cell receptor beta chain sequence, with context. This entry is derived from a study of blood T cell repertoires in COVID-19. Study context: COVID-19 samples, acute and convalescent, were from the United States, Italy and Spain. T cells, B-cell-depleted T cells, or PBMCs supplied cDNA or gDNA.

Authors' data handling: Estimates of nucleated cell counts were drawn from the amplification of reference gene primers. Only in-frame clones appear in the TCRdb table, and some are missing; sequencing was by immunoSEQ multiplex PCR. That table furnishes V, J and clone size, whereas the DNA furnished D and trimming. The table lists 150,000 or so clones, less than 95% of them singletons. Germline V gene lookup returns CDR1 MNHEY and CDR2 SVGAGI. The CDR3 consists of 14 residues. Trimming took 6 bases from V and 3 from J, leaving 14 bases between them. The receptor's source is a man in his forties or fifties with acute or convalescent COVID-19. Sequencing was done on a sample of peripheral blood. The rearrangement joins TRBV6-5 to TRBJ1-2; D is uncertain. In nucleotides, the CDR3 is TGTGCCAGCAGAAATACCGGGAATTACTATGGCTACACCTTC. Translation: CASRNTGNYYGYTF.